The sequence of this TCR beta chain was determined in a study of early T cells in non-severe SARS-CoV-2 infection. Study details: Chains were unpaired, as sequencing was done on bulk RNA from unsorted whole blood.

Attached unique molecular identifiers marked individual cDNA molecules. Each CDR3 protein is one row after TCRdb ran MiXCR on the 5' RACE reads. The sample records approximately 120,000 distinct CDR3 sequences, under 15% being singletons. Overall study results and limits: CD4 and private specificities were missed by VDJdb matching, which favored anti-spike CD8 responses.

This clonotype was seen a handful of times. Its target is not known. The clonotype comes from an adult who was a healthcare worker with PCR-confirmed SARS-CoV-2 infection or an uninfected control (not recorded which). The sequencing input was whole blood.

In DNA, the CDR3 is TGTGCCAGCAGCTTACCGAGCGGGCTTGGATACGAGCAGTACTTC. Amino acid sequence: CASSLPSGLGYEQYF. The V call is TRBV7-9, the J call TRBJ2-7; weak D call: TRBD2 (6 bases). Trimming shortened V by 2 bases and J by 4 bases, and 15 bases separated the two germline ends. CDR1 SEHNR and CDR2 FQNEAQ come from the germline V gene (reference sequence). The CDR3 length is 15 residues.